The rows below give T cell receptor beta chains drawn from one sample of a study of CD8 T cells in ankylosing spondylitis. TCRdb re-called the 5' RACE reads with MiXCR, one entry per CDR3 protein. The table shows about 100,000 distinct CDR3 sequences, with just under 9% occurring only once. Sequencing input: blood, either unsorted or a sorted T cell fraction (not recorded which). The receptor set was obtained from a male donor with ankylosing spondylitis or in good health (not recorded which). CDR3s include the opening cysteine and the closing phenylalanine or tryptophan. The D gene is left open where the match is weak. The size field is filled for only some rows; it gives once, few, many or a size class.

abundance	v_gene	d_gene	j_gene	CDR3aa	CDR3nt
many	TRBV28	TRBD1	TRBJ2-1	CASTLQGASYNEQFF	TGTGCCAGCACACTCCAGGGGGCCTCCTACAATGAGCAGTTCTTC
many	TRBV11-2	TRBD2	TRBJ2-5	CASSLEVLLAGVQETQYF	TGTGCCAGCAGCTTAGAGGTGTTACTAGCGGGGGTTCAAGAGACCCAGTACTTC
many	TRBV20-1	-	TRBJ1-6	CSARDPYTTSPLHF	TGCAGTGCTAGAGATCCGTATACAACCTCACCCCTCCACTTT
many	TRBV20-1	-	TRBJ1-6	CSARTAIVPSPLHF	TGCAGTGCCAGGACAGCAATCGTTCCTTCACCCCTCCACTTT
many	TRBV12-3/TRBV12-4	TRBD1	TRBJ1-4	CASSRTGGRIGEKLFF	TGTGCCAGCAGCAGGACAGGGGGTAGGATAGGTGAAAAACTGTTTTTT
many	TRBV11-1	-	TRBJ1-1	CASSLNRDGTSLNTEAFF	TGTGCCAGCAGCTTAAATCGGGACGGTACAAGCTTGAACACTGAAGCTTTCTTT
many	TRBV20-1	-	TRBJ2-3	CSARELWATDTQYF	TGCAGTGCTAGAGAGTTATGGGCAACAGATACGCAGTATTTT
many	TRBV29-1	-	TRBJ1-4	CSGQSNEKLFF	TGCAGTGGACAGTCAAATGAAAAACTGTTTTTT
many	TRBV11-2	TRBD2	TRBJ2-2	CASSLVSGANTGELFF	TGTGCCAGCAGCTTAGTAAGCGGGGCCAACACCGGGGAGCTGTTTTTT
many	TRBV5-5	-	TRBJ2-2	CASSWTDLANTGELFF	TGTGCCAGCAGCTGGACAGACCTAGCAAACACCGGGGAGCTGTTTTTT
many	TRBV5-4	-	TRBJ1-6	CASSRLTGNSPLHF	TGTGCCAGCAGCCGCCTTACGGGAAATTCACCCCTCCACTTT
many	TRBV28	-	TRBJ2-7	CASTPPSGAYEQYF	TGTGCCAGCACCCCTCCCAGCGGCGCCTACGAGCAGTACTTC
few	TRBV7-9	TRBD1	TRBJ1-2	CASSSSTGEQDGYTF	TGTGCCAGCAGCTCTTCGACAGGGGAACAGGACGGCTACACCTTC
-	TRBV7-9	TRBD1	TRBJ2-3	CASSPRTGLSTDTQYF	TGTGCCAGCAGCCCCCGGACAGGGTTAAGCACAGATACGCAGTATTTT
few	TRBV30	-	TRBJ2-7	CAWRIPGDFHEQYF	TGTGCCTGGAGGATACCGGGGGATTTTCACGAGCAGTACTTC
many	TRBV6-2/TRBV6-3	TRBD2	TRBJ2-3	CASSPPAGGAEDTQYF	TGTGCCAGCAGCCCCCCCGCCGGGGGGGCTGAAGATACGCAGTATTTT
few	TRBV11-2	-	TRBJ1-1	CASSLSGVGAFF	TGTGCCAGCAGCTTATCAGGGGTTGGAGCTTTCTTT
-	TRBV12-3/TRBV12-4	-	TRBJ2-6	CGSSLAGLRANVLTF	TGTGGCAGCAGTTTAGCAGGGCTGAGGGCCAACGTCCTGACTTTC
many	TRBV25-1	-	TRBJ1-3	CASRPPGHQSSGNTIYF	TGTGCCAGCAGACCACCGGGACACCAGAGCTCTGGAAACACCATATATTTT
many	TRBV20-1	-	TRBJ1-5	CSAPKGAQAPNQPQHF	TGCAGTGCCCCCAAAGGGGCACAGGCGCCAAATCAGCCCCAGCATTTT
many	TRBV5-1	-	TRBJ2-1	CASSLDRPSSNEQFF	TGCGCCAGCAGCTTGGATAGACCGTCGTCCAATGAGCAGTTCTTC
many	TRBV24-1	-	TRBJ2-1	CATSKDSYNEQFF	TGTGCCACCAGTAAAGACTCCTACAATGAGCAGTTCTTC
many	TRBV9	TRBD1	TRBJ2-3	CASSGDRVGTDTQYF	TGTGCCAGCAGCGGAGACAGGGTCGGAACAGATACGCAGTATTTT
many	TRBV16	-	TRBJ1-5	CASSQSQPAGTQPQHF	TGTGCCAGCAGCCAATCCCAGCCAGCAGGCACTCAGCCCCAGCATTTT
-	TRBV2	TRBD1	TRBJ1-1	CASSENRGLNTEAFF	TGTGCCAGCAGTGAGAACAGGGGCCTGAACACTGAAGCTTTCTTT
many	TRBV10-3	-	TRBJ2-7	CAISASMTVSYEQYF	TGTGCCATCAGTGCTTCTATGACAGTCTCCTACGAGCAGTACTTC
many	TRBV2	TRBD2	TRBJ2-5	CASSPGLAYQETQYF	TGTGCCAGCAGTCCGGGACTAGCGTACCAAGAGACCCAGTACTTC
many	TRBV5-1	-	TRBJ2-7	CASSFGEYEQYF	TGCGCCAGCAGCTTCGGGGAGTACGAGCAGTACTTC
many	TRBV20-1	-	TRBJ1-2	CSASPQGFGYGYTF	TGCAGTGCTAGCCCACAGGGCTTTGGCTATGGCTACACCTTC
many	TRBV29-1	-	TRBJ2-7	CSVAGEPWYEQYF	TGCAGCGTTGCCGGGGAGCCGTGGTACGAGCAGTACTTC
-	TRBV6-1	TRBD2	TRBJ2-3	CASSPSHAGGTDTQYF	TGTGCCAGCAGTCCTTCCCATGCGGGGGGCACAGATACGCAGTATTTT
many	TRBV25-1	-	TRBJ2-7	CASRDLHEQYF	TGTGCCAGCAGGGACCTCCACGAGCAGTACTTC
many	TRBV2	TRBD1	TRBJ2-3	CASSETGIRTDTQYF	TGTGCCAGCAGTGAGACAGGGATAAGGACAGATACGCAGTATTTT
many	TRBV27	-	TRBJ2-7	CASSLALPYEQYF	TGTGCCAGCAGTTTGGCACTACCCTACGAGCAGTACTTC
many	TRBV20-1	TRBD2	TRBJ2-5	CSATSGGLKETQYF	TGCAGTGCTACTAGCGGGGGGCTAAAAGAGACCCAGTACTTC
many	TRBV10-3	-	TRBJ1-2	CAISPDPNYGYTF	TGTGCCATCAGTCCAGATCCTAACTATGGCTACACCTTC
many	TRBV6-2/TRBV6-3	TRBD2	TRBJ2-1	CASSYSGGGGKNEQFF	TGTGCCAGCAGTTACTCTGGCGGGGGAGGGAAAAATGAGCAGTTCTTC
many	TRBV5-1	TRBD1	TRBJ2-3	CASSGGTGGTDTQYF	TGCGCCAGCAGCGGGGGGACAGGAGGCACAGATACGCAGTATTTT
many	TRBV20-1	TRBD2	TRBJ2-1	CSADSGGHFNEQFF	TGCAGTGCTGATTCGGGGGGGCATTTCAATGAGCAGTTCTTC
many	TRBV5-1	-	TRBJ2-1	CASSLGDYNEQFF	TGCGCCAGCAGCTTGGGGGACTACAATGAGCAGTTCTTC
many	TRBV5-1	-	TRBJ2-2	CASSWPPGGSNTGELFF	TGCGCCAGCAGCTGGCCCCCAGGGGGGTCGAACACCGGGGAGCTGTTTTTT
many	TRBV5-6	TRBD2	TRBJ2-5	CASSWGGVETQYF	TGTGCCAGCAGCTGGGGAGGGGTAGAGACCCAGTACTTC
-	TRBV20-1	-	TRBJ1-6	CFARRQGAYNSPLHF	TGCTTTGCTAGACGTCAGGGAGCCTATAATTCACCCCTCCACTTT
many	TRBV3-1	-	TRBJ2-1	CASSQRSSYNEQFF	TGTGCCAGCAGCCAGCGGTCCTCTTACAATGAGCAGTTCTTC
few	TRBV5-1	TRBD1	TRBJ2-2	CASSLAAGGADTGELFF	TGCGCCAGCAGCTTGGCCGCAGGGGGCGCGGACACCGGGGAGCTGTTTTTT
many	TRBV6-5	TRBD1	TRBJ1-2	CASSYSGQSIYSNYGYTF	TGTGCCAGCAGTTACTCGGGACAGAGTATCTATAGTAACTATGGCTACACCTTC
many	TRBV5-6	-	TRBJ1-1	CASSLVGWDTEAFF	TGTGCCAGCAGCTTGGTTGGGTGGGACACTGAAGCTTTCTTT
-	TRBV7-4	-	TRBJ2-3	CACWLHGTHTQYF	TGTGCCTGCTGGTTGCACGGCACACATACGCAGTATTTT